This TCR beta chain appears in the sequencing data of a study of Ad26.COV2.S vaccination and SARS-CoV-2 variants. At the level of the study: This donor came from the COV1001 trial of Ad26.COV2.S. Intramuscular Ad26.COV2.S at 5x10^10 or 1x10^11 viral particles.

Treatment reported: around 19 received Ad26.COV2.S at low or high dose, single or two shots; roughly five received placebo; per-sample allocation not given. Day 63 after the first injection of vaccine or placebo was the sampling time. Details on this clone: What it recognizes is unknown.

Regarding the study as a whole: It was found that vaccine and placebo recipients had similar non-spike TCR breadth.

Germline values: CDR1 SGHRS, CDR2 YFSETQ. V shed 1 base, J shed 3 bases, and the junction held 10 bases outside the gene matches. The CDR3 covers 16 residues. Profiling relied on immunoSEQ multiplex PCR, and the TCRdb table lists in-frame clones only, not all of them. The table has hundreds of thousands of clones, around 86% seen once; the top ten hold about 3%. The J gene is TRBJ2-7, the V gene TRBV5-1, with TRBD1 matching over 7 bases. This TCR was recovered from a person between 18 and 59 years old who received the Ad26.COV2.S COVID-19 vaccine or a placebo. The specimen comprised peripheral blood, sampled in a trial of Ad26.COV2.S vaccine versus placebo. CDR3 residues: CASSLSGTEENYEQYF. In nucleotides, the CDR3 is TGCGCCAGCAGCTTGTCGGGGACAGAAGAAAACTACGAGCAGTACTTC.